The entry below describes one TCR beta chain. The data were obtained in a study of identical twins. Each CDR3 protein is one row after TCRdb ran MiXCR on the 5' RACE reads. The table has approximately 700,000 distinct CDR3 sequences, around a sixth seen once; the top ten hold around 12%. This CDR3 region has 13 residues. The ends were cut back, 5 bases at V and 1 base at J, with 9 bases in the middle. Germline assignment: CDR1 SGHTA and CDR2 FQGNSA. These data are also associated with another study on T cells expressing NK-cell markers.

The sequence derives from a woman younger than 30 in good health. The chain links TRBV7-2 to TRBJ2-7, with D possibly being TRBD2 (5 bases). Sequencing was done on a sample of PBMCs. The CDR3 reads CASSTRASYEQYF. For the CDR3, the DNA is TGTGCCAGCAGCACGAGGGCGTCCTACGAGCAGTACTTC. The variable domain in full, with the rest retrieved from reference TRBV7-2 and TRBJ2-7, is GAGVSQSPSNKVTEKGKDVELRCDPISGHTALYWYRQSLGQGLEFLIYFQGNSAPDKSGLPSDRFSAERTGGSVSTLTIQRTQQEDSAVYLCASSTRASYEQYFGPGTRLTVT.